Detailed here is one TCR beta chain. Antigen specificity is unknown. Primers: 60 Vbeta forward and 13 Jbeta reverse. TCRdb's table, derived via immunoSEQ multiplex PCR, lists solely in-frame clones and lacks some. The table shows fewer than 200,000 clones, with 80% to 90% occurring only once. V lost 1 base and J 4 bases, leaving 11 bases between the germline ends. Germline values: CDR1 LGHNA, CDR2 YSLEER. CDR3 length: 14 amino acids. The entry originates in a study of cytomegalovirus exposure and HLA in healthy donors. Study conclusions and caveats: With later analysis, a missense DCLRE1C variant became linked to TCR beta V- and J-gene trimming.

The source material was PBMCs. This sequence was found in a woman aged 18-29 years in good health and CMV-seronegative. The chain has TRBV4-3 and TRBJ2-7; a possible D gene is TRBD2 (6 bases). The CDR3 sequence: CASSQAGEGYEQYF. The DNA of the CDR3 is TGCGCCAGCAGCCAAGCGGGAGAGGGGTACGAGCAGTACTTC.